The clone carrying this T cell receptor beta chain was counted only a few times. Its antigen is not known. The time point denotes: persistent/refractory GD, antithyroid drugs over 5 years with positive TRAb. PBMCs provided the RNA from which the TCR library was made. Per germline, CDR1 SGHTA and CDR2 FQGTGA. The CDR3 sequence is 15 residues long. V dropped 4 bases and J dropped 4 bases, with 11 bases sitting between them. Library construction for TCR beta used iRepertoire HTBI primers and Arm-PCR of CDR3 regions. Authors' processing steps: Analysis of the samples identified 50 to 65 TRBV and 13 to 15 TRBJ segments. TCRdb fed the multiplex PCR reads into MiXCR, producing one record per CDR3 protein. The V and J calls and clone size come from TCRdb's table, not from the authors' own analysis. Of 400,000 to 500,000 distinct CDR3 sequences listed, roughly a fifth were seen once; the top ten hold roughly an eighth.

The data are from a study of regulatory T cells in long-lasting Graves disease. Regarding the study as a whole: Persistent disease was associated with favored TRBV28 usage and with favored use of TRBJ1-2 and TRBJ2-5.

This material consisted of peripheral blood mononuclear cells (PBMCs), taken when the disease was refractory, from a patient treated with antithyroid drugs. This clonotype was obtained from a female donor with Graves disease. The rearrangement uses TRBV7-3 and TRBJ2-6, with D perhaps TRBD2 (5 bases). The CDR3 spells CASSSRAGGANVLTF. The DNA of the CDR3 is TGTGCCAGCAGCTCGAGGGCCGGGGGGGCCAACGTCCTGACTTTC.